Following are 16 T cell receptor beta chains from one sample sequenced in a study of T cells in women clearing cervical HPV infection. The data were produced by immunoSEQ multiplex PCR, yet TCRdb's version contains in-frame clones alone and is incomplete. The sample holds about 40,000 clones. The source material was blood buffy coat. The receptor source for this set is a woman between 18 and 75 years old with a cervical HPV16 infection that either progressed to CIN3+ or cleared (not recorded which).

For this clone: The read finishes 3 residues shy of the CDR3 end, and the germline J gene is used to complete it. V and J are TRBV7-2 and TRBJ2-3; TRBD2 might be the D (6 bases). Germline CDR1 SGHTA, CDR2 FQGNSA. V lost 2 bases and J 1 base, leaving 10 bases between the germline ends. This CDR3 is 15 amino acids long. CDR3 DNA (partial): TGTGCCAGCAGCTTACTTTTAGCGGGCACAGATACG. Protein product: CASSLLLAGTDT. The whole CDR3 protein reads CASSLLLAGTDTQYF.

Incomplete CDR3 DNA: TGTGCCAGTAGTCCTAGCGGGGGGGCCTACGAG. It is translated as CASSPSGGAYE. The whole CDR3 is CASSPSGGAYEQYF. The rearrangement joins TRBV19 to TRBJ2-7; 12 positions match TRBD2. The CDR3 is cut off 3 residues early in the read; its end comes from the germline J gene. From germline, CDR1 is LNHDA and CDR2 SQIVND (reference sequence). J gave up 2 bases and V 5 bases, and 1 base lay outside the gene matches. The CDR3 spans 14 residues.

In the case of this clone: The sequence runs out 3 residues before the end of the CDR3; the remainder is reconstructed from the germline J gene. This chain links TRBV19 with TRBJ2-2; TRBD2 aligns across 7 bases. V trimming: 1 base; J trimming: 7 bases; junction bases outside the gene matches: 12. Germline CDR1 reads LNHDA; CDR2 reads SQIVND (reference sequence). The length of the CDR3 is 17 residues. The sequenced part of the CDR3 DNA is TGTGCCAGTAGTATAGCAGCGGGATTGAGAAGAAGCGGGGAG. It encodes CASSIAAGLRRSGE. The CDR3, in full, reads CASSIAAGLRRSGELFF.

A remark on this clone: The CDR3 is cut off 3 residues early in the read; its end comes from the germline J gene. The chain combines TRBV20-1 with TRBJ2-1, with D hard to call. The CDR3 is 14 amino acids. Between the trimmed V and J ends, which lost 0 bases and 4 bases, there was a span of 10 bases. The germline V gene encodes CDR1 DFQATT and CDR2 SNEGSKA (reference sequence). The CDR3: CSARDTRMYNEQFF. CDR3 DNA, as far as it was read: TGCAGTGCTAGAGATACGCGGATGTACAATGAG.

Comments on this clone: Read coverage stops 3 residues before the CDR3 terminus; the germline J gene supplies the remainder. V and J are TRBV18 and TRBJ2-4, with 9 bases matching TRBD1. CDR3 length: 18 residues. Germline V gives CDR1 KGHSH, CDR2 LQKENI. The CDR3 protein is CASSPPSDRGPTSYGQYF. The sequenced CDR3 bases are TGTGCCAGCTCACCACCGTCGGACAGGGGACCGACAAGCTATGGT.

Points on this clone: The read is 3 residues too short to cover the CDR3 end, so that end is filled in from the germline J gene. This sequence joins TRBV19 and TRBJ2-7, with 9 nucleotides matching TRBD1. V gave up 3 bases and J gave up 1 base; unmatched junction bases: 1. CDR1 and CDR2 (germline): LNHDA, SQIVND (reference sequence). The CDR3 is made up of 14 amino acids. The CDR3 sequence: CASSIGTGSYEQYF. CDR3 DNA, as far as it was read: TGTGCCAGTAGTATTGGGACAGGGTCCTACGAG. Full variable domain (rest looked up from reference TRBV19 and TRBJ2-7): DGGITQSPKYLFRKEGQNVTLSCEQNLNHDAMYWYRQDPGQGLRLIYYSQIVNDFQKGDIAEGYSVSREKKESFPLTVTSAQKNPTAFYLCASSIGTGSYEQYFGPGTRLTVT.

Regarding this clone: The CDR3 extends 3 residues past the end of the read, so its final part is completed from the germline J gene. V is TRBV20-1 and J is TRBJ2-7; 12 bases are a match to TRBD2. Germline V lookup: CDR1 DFQATT, CDR2 SNEGSKA (reference sequence). J lost 2 bases, V lost 2 bases, and 7 bases had no gene match. The CDR3 is 16 amino acids. The sequenced part of the CDR3 DNA is TGCAGTGCTAGACCGGGGACTAGCGGGCTTGCCTACGAG. Encoded protein: CSARPGTSGLAYE. The complete CDR3 sequence is CSARPGTSGLAYEQYF.

Note on this clone: The CDR3 end lies 3 residues beyond the end of the read and is filled in from the germline J gene. The chain is built from TRBV2 and TRBJ2-1; a possible D gene is TRBD2 (7 bases). Deletions cut 6 bases from V and 7 bases from J, with 13 bases between. Germline V gene data show CDR1 as SNHLY and CDR2 as FYNNEI. This CDR3 region has 13 residues. The CDR3 region is CASSRGALNEQFF. CDR3 bases read: TGTGCCAGCAGCCGGGGGGCCCTGAATGAG.

Regarding this clone: From the germline J gene comes the end of the CDR3, since the read stops 3 residues before it. The chain links TRBV19 to TRBJ1-1, with D perhaps matching TRBD1 (5 bases). The CDR3 has 15 residues. V shed 4 bases and J shed 4 bases, with 16 bases lying between them. Germline V CDR1 and CDR2: LNHDA, SQIVND (reference sequence). CDR3 sequence: CASSTLSGTSTEAFF. CDR3 DNA (partial): TGTGCCAGTAGTACACTCTCCGGGACTTCCACTGAA.

Concerning this clone: The observed sequence ends 3 residues before the CDR3 terminus, with the missing tail filled in from the germline J gene. The chain is built from TRBV20-1 and TRBJ2-7, with D possibly matching TRBD1 (5 bases). Germline CDR1 DFQATT, CDR2 SNEGSKA (reference sequence). This CDR3 spans 14 amino acids. Trimming removed 3 bases from V and 2 bases from J, with 14 bases in between. The CDR3 spells CSARGRQGAYEQYF. The DNA read from the CDR3 is TGCAGTGCTAGGGGGCGGCAGGGCGCCTACGAG.

With respect to this clone: The DNA ends 3 residues before the CDR3 does, and the rest of the CDR3 is filled in from the germline J gene. This chain uses TRBV6-2 or TRBV6-3 with TRBJ1-5; TRBD1 agrees at 7 bases. Germline CDR1 reads MNHEY; CDR2 reads SVGEGT. V lost 0 bases and J lost 5; bases outside the gene matches: 4. This CDR3 is 15 amino acids long. Incomplete CDR3 DNA: TGTGCCAGCAGTTACTCTGGTGACAGGGATCAGCCC. It encodes CASSYSGDRDQP. The CDR3 as a whole reads CASSYSGDRDQPQHF.

As concerns this clone: The read finishes 3 residues shy of the CDR3 end, and the germline J gene is used to complete it. This chain uses TRBV2 with TRBJ2-1; D possibly corresponds to TRBD1 (5 bases). Trimming cost V 8 bases and J 5 bases, with 13 bases left between them. CDR3 length: 13 residues. Germline V gene sequence: CDR1 SNHLY, CDR2 FYNNEI. CDR3 DNA, as far as it was read: TGTGCCAGCTTGCCGTCAGGGAACAATGAG. Protein product: CASLPSGNNE. The full CDR3 reads CASLPSGNNEQFF.

Regarding this clone: Other DNA sequences of this sample code for an identical CDR3. Incomplete CDR3 DNA: TGCGCCAGTAGTGTGACAGGGGGAGATTCACCC. Translation gives CASSVTGGDSP. The CDR3 as a whole reads CASSVTGGDSPLHF. The rearrangement joins TRBV5-1 to TRBJ1-6, with 9 bases identical to TRBD1. Read coverage stops 3 residues before the CDR3 terminus; the germline J gene supplies the remainder. The J segment lost 8 bases and the V segment lost 8 bases, leaving 8 bases of the junction unmatched. CDR1 and CDR2 (germline): SGHRS, YFSETQ. The CDR3 has 14 amino acids.

A word on this clone: The read halts 3 residues ahead of the CDR3 end, with the missing end drawn from the germline J gene. This sequence joins TRBV6-2 or TRBV6-3 and TRBJ2-3; a weak D match, TRBD2 (6 bases). V dropped 5 bases and J dropped 2 bases, with 11 bases sitting between them. This CDR3 contains 14 residues. CDR1 and CDR2 from the germline V gene are MNHEY and SVGEGT. CDR3 bases read: TGTGCCAGCAGTAGCGGGTACCCCACAGATACG. Its protein is CASSSGYPTDT. The full CDR3 protein reads CASSSGYPTDTQYF.

Comments on this clone: Coverage ceases 3 residues before the CDR3 finishes, and the germline J gene fills in the end. This chain links TRBV20-1 with TRBJ2-1, with TRBD2 matching 7 bases. V was pared by 1 base and J by 8 bases, with 14 bases of the junction left unmatched. From germline, CDR1 is DFQATT and CDR2 SNEGSKA (reference sequence). This CDR3 is built from 16 residues. Incomplete CDR3 DNA: TGCAGTGCTAGAGGTCGGAGGGAGGGGCCTTTTGATGAG. Protein sequence: CSARGRREGPFDE. The full CDR3 protein reads CSARGRREGPFDEQFF.

CDR3 bases read: TGCAGTGCTAGAGATCCGAAGGCGGGGAACACTGAA. Its protein product is CSARDPKAGNTE. The whole CDR3 sequence is CSARDPKAGNTEAFF. The chain has TRBV20-1 and TRBJ1-1; unclear D gene. The sequenced fragment ends 3 residues before the CDR3 boundary, so the rest is inferred from the germline J gene. CDR1 is DFQATT and CDR2 is SNEGSKA in the germline V gene (reference sequence). V was clipped by 0 bases and J by 1 base, with 12 bases between them. The CDR3 spans 15 residues.